These T cell receptor beta chains were read from a single sample in a study of cytomegalovirus exposure and HLA in healthy donors. TCRdb keeps only in-frame clones here, not all; method: immunoSEQ multiplex PCR. The table lists about 160,000 clones. Sequenced material: PBMCs. These receptors came from a man aged 30 to 39 in good health and CMV-seronegative. CDR3s include the opening cysteine and the closing phenylalanine or tryptophan. The order of the fields is V gene, J gene, D gene, CDR3 protein, CDR3 DNA. The D gene is left open where the match is weak.

TRBV19	TRBJ1-4	-	CASSIQGMGNEKLFF	TGTGCCAGTAGTATCCAGGGTATGGGTAATGAAAAACTGTTTTTT
TRBV7-2	TRBJ2-7	TRBD1	CASSRQGRYEQYF	TGTGCCAGCAGCCGACAGGGGAGATACGAGCAGTACTTC
TRBV7-2	TRBJ1-5	-	CASSLAGVYRAGVNQPQHF	TGTGCCAGCAGCTTAGCGGGTGTCTACAGGGCGGGAGTCAATCAGCCCCAGCATTTT
TRBV7-9	TRBJ2-1	-	CASSPGTYNEQFF	TGTGCCAGCAGCCCCGGGACTTACAATGAGCAGTTCTTC
TRBV19	TRBJ2-3	-	CASSIGGHTDTQYF	TGTGCCAGTAGTATAGGTGGCCACACAGATACGCAGTATTTT
TRBV5-4	TRBJ2-5	TRBD2	CASSYSLAEETQYF	TGTGCCAGCAGCTATTCACTAGCGGAAGAGACCCAGTACTTC
TRBV27	TRBJ2-7	TRBD1	CASSLRGQTYEQYF	TGTGCCAGCAGTTTACGGGGACAGACCTACGAGCAGTACTTC
TRBV11-1	TRBJ2-1	TRBD2	CASRPLAGDTEQFF	TGTGCCAGCAGGCCCCTAGCGGGAGACACTGAGCAGTTCTTC
TRBV5-4	TRBJ1-1	-	CASSLARGNTEAFF	TGTGCCAGCAGCTTGGCCAGGGGGAACACTGAAGCTTTCTTT
TRBV6-1	TRBJ1-1	TRBD1	CASSVTGATEAFF	TGTGCCAGCAGTGTTACAGGGGCCACTGAAGCTTTCTTT
TRBV29-1	TRBJ1-1	TRBD1	CSVTRDRAGTEAFF	TGCAGCGTTACCCGGGACAGGGCTGGAACTGAAGCTTTCTTT
TRBV10-2	TRBJ1-4	TRBD1	CASRQTGVEKLFF	TGCGCCAGCAGACAGACAGGGGTCGAAAAACTGTTTTTT
TRBV5-1	TRBJ2-7	-	CASSLGLASTLHEQYF	TGCGCCAGCAGCTTGGGCCTCGCTAGTACTCTACACGAGCAGTACTTC
TRBV25-1	TRBJ2-5	TRBD1	CASSDPGQGIEQYF	TGTGCCAGCAGCGATCCGGGACAGGGTATTGAGCAGTACTTC
TRBV5-8	TRBJ2-1	TRBD1	CASSLWQGADNEQFF	TGTGCCAGCAGCTTGTGGCAGGGGGCGGACAATGAGCAGTTCTTC
TRBV6-1	TRBJ1-3	-	CASSEALRSSGNTIYF	TGTGCCAGCAGTGAAGCGCTTCGGAGCTCTGGAAACACCATATATTTT
TRBV6-1	TRBJ2-7	-	CASSLDISYEQYF	TGTGCCAGCAGCCTGGACATTTCCTACGAGCAGTACTTC
TRBV28	TRBJ1-3	TRBD1	CASSSPGQVGLRSGNTIYF	TGTGCCAGCAGTTCTCCGGGACAGGTCGGATTACGTTCTGGAAACACCATATATTTT
TRBV4-1	TRBJ2-1	-	CASSRSSYNEQFF	TGCGCCAGCAGCCGGAGCTCCTACAATGAGCAGTTCTTC
TRBV2	TRBJ2-1	-	CASSGELNEQFF	TGTGCCAGCTCCGGGGAACTCAATGAGCAGTTCTTC
TRBV4-1	TRBJ1-5	TRBD1	CASSQDGTGANQPQHF	TGCGCCAGCAGCCAAGATGGGACAGGGGCCAATCAGCCCCAGCATTTT
TRBV7-9	TRBJ2-1	-	CASSPRLGANEQFF	TGTGCCAGCAGCCCCAGACTGGGAGCCAATGAGCAGTTCTTC
TRBV6-5	TRBJ1-1	-	CASARWAGNTEAFF	TGTGCCTCAGCAAGGTGGGCAGGTAACACTGAAGCTTTCTTT
TRBV5-3	TRBJ1-2	TRBD1	CATRDREYYGYTF	TGTGCCACCAGGGACAGAGAATACTATGGCTACACCTTC
TRBV7-3	TRBJ2-1	TRBD2	CASSKLLAGSLNEQFF	TGTGCCAGCAGCAAACTACTAGCGGGAAGTTTAAATGAGCAGTTCTTC
TRBV5-1	TRBJ2-1	TRBD2	CASRIAGGDNEQFF	TGCGCCAGCAGAATAGCGGGAGGAGACAATGAGCAGTTCTTC
TRBV7-9	TRBJ2-1	-	CAIDSRGLANEQFF	TGTGCCATAGATTCGCGGGGACTGGCCAATGAGCAGTTCTTC
TRBV29-1	TRBJ2-7	TRBD1	CSVDRGPSSYEQYF	TGCAGCGTGGACAGGGGCCCAAGCTCCTACGAGCAGTACTTC
TRBV19	TRBJ2-7	-	CASSMGLPTYEQYF	TGTGCCAGTAGTATGGGGCTACCGACCTACGAGCAGTACTTC
TRBV12-5	TRBJ1-5	-	CASGLVRGGDSNQPQHF	TGTGCTAGTGGTTTGGTAAGGGGGGGAGACAGCAATCAGCCCCAGCATTTT
TRBV11-3	TRBJ2-1	TRBD2	CASSLGTSGRLGDNEQFF	TGTGCCAGCAGCTTAGGGACTAGCGGGAGGTTAGGTGACAATGAGCAGTTCTTC
TRBV7-8	TRBJ1-5	-	CASSLLAGGNQPQHF	TGTGCCAGCAGCTTACTGGCTGGAGGCAATCAGCCCCAGCATTTT
TRBV9	TRBJ2-7	TRBD2	CASSPWGSGASYEQYF	TGTGCCAGCAGCCCCTGGGGTAGCGGGGCGTCCTACGAGCAGTACTTC
TRBV9	TRBJ1-3	-	CASTGRDPGNTIYF	TGTGCCAGCACCGGGAGGGACCCTGGAAACACCATATATTTT
TRBV30	TRBJ1-3	TRBD1	CAWSDPRGSGNTIYF	TGTGCCTGGAGCGACCCCAGGGGGTCCGGAAACACCATATATTTT
TRBV7-2	TRBJ1-4	-	CASSTGRSGKLFF	TGCGCCAGCAGCACCGGCAGGTCTGGAAAACTGTTTTTT
TRBV28	TRBJ2-1	-	CASRRWRAEGYNEQFF	TGTGCCTCCCGGCGGTGGAGGGCGGAGGGCTACAATGAGCAGTTCTTC
TRBV18	TRBJ2-1	-	CASSLGTPGWEQFF	TGTGCCAGCTCCCTGGGGACACCGGGCTGGGAGCAGTTCTTC
TRBV28	TRBJ2-7	TRBD2	CASTGSGRAGDYEQYF	TGTGCCAGCACGGGGAGCGGGAGGGCTGGGGACTACGAGCAGTACTTC
TRBV7-9	TRBJ1-2	TRBD1	CASSTGVGYGYTF	TGTGCCAGCAGCACAGGGGTGGGCTATGGCTACACCTTC
TRBV18	TRBJ1-1	-	CASSPSYQGNTEAFF	TGTGCCAGCTCACCAAGCTACCAGGGGAACACTGAAGCTTTCTTT
TRBV5-7	TRBJ1-6	-	CASSLAEVRHSPLHF	TGTGCCAGCAGCTTGGCAGAGGTCCGTCATTCACCCCTCCACTTT
TRBV7-6	TRBJ2-1	TRBD2	CASSPFGGYSSYNEQFF	TGTGCCAGCAGCCCTTTCGGGGGGTATAGCTCCTACAATGAGCAGTTCTTC
TRBV5-1	TRBJ1-3	TRBD1	CASSQGTGGYTIYF	TGCGCCAGCAGCCAAGGGACAGGGGGCTACACCATATATTTT
TRBV19	TRBJ1-2	TRBD1	CASSPDRGRGYTF	TGTGCCAGTAGCCCGGACAGGGGGAGAGGCTACACCTTC
TRBV5-1	TRBJ2-1	TRBD1	CASSLTGGYNEQFF	TGCGCCAGCAGCTTGACAGGGGGTTACAATGAGCAGTTCTTC
TRBV7-2	TRBJ1-5	-	CASSSTPFSNQPQHF	TGTGCCAGCAGCTCTACTCCGTTTAGCAATCAGCCCCAGCATTTT
TRBV11-2	TRBJ1-1	-	CASSLGRLYTEAFF	TGTGCCAGCAGCTTAGGGAGACTGTATACTGAAGCTTTCTTT
TRBV19	TRBJ1-6	-	CASHQGWGSPLHF	TGTGCCAGTCATCAGGGTTGGGGTTCACCCCTCCACTTT
TRBV10-3	TRBJ2-7	TRBD1	CAISPGQGESSSYEQYF	TGTGCCATCAGTCCCGGACAGGGGGAGTCCAGCTCCTACGAGCAGTACTTC
TRBV5-1	TRBJ2-3	-	CASSLVPGETDTQYF	TGCGCCAGCAGCTTGGTACCGGGAGAGACAGATACGCAGTATTTT
TRBV5-3	TRBJ1-2	-	CARRRQGNYGYTF	TGTGCCAGAAGACGTCAGGGTAACTATGGCTACACCTTC
TRBV2	TRBJ2-5	-	CASSGAYQETQYF	TGTGCCAGCAGTGGGGCCTACCAAGAGACCCAGTACTTC